One TCR beta chain is described in this entry. The antigen is unknown. The protocol was immunoSEQ multiplex PCR, while the TCRdb copy is restricted to in-frame clones and leaves out a portion. Counted here are roughly 120,000 clones, around 91% occurring once; the ten biggest clones make up 1.6%. The data were taken from a study of T cell responses to AZD1222 COVID-19 vaccine. Study-wide results and limits: The peak T cell response came first, and repertoires were sampled only after it. Donors were largely white British and mainly female; clonal diversity was possibly underestimated. Spike-specific TCR breadth and depth both grew after two AZD1222 doses.

Germline V lookup: CDR1 KGHDR, CDR2 SFDVKD. This CDR3 region has 13 residues. V lost 8 bases to trimming and J lost 4 bases; unmatched junction nucleotides: 7. The genes are TRBV24-1 and TRBJ2-7; 7 bases fit TRBD2. The clonotype originates from an adult who received the AZD1222 COVID-19 vaccine. The sequences come from peripheral blood, collected 28 days after the second AZD1222 dose. For the CDR3, the DNA is TGTGCCACCATGGGAGGGTTGGGTTACGAGCAGTACTTC. Amino acids: CATMGGLGYEQYF.